These 22 T cell receptor beta chains were sequenced from one sample in a study of beta chain features in type 1 diabetes. Study findings and constraints: All four CD4+ subsets of Type 1 diabetes patients contained TCRB CDR3s that were moderately but significantly shorter.

cDNA synthesis used the whole RNA isolate, giving expressed TCRB sequences. Assay: immunoSEQ multiplex PCR; the TCRdb copy retains only in-frame clones and omits some. The sample yields 630,000 or so clones, 11% to 15% seen once. These receptors are not linked to any known antigen. The sample was naive CD4+ T cells from blood. The receptors derive from a man aged 18 to 35 with type 1 diabetes.

J is TRBJ1-2 and V is TRBV19, with D possibly TRBD1 on 5 matching bases. With 1 base removed from V and 8 bases from J, the gap between germline ends came to 17 bases. The CDR3 length is 15 residues. Germline V lookup: CDR1 LNHDA, CDR2 SQIVND (reference sequence). In DNA, the CDR3 is TGTGCCAGTAGTATAGGAGCCGGGACCATCTACGGCTACACCTTC. As protein: CASSIGAGTIYGYTF.

The V and J genes are TRBV6-6 and TRBJ1-5, with a weak D call TRBD1 (5 bases). Per the germline V gene, CDR1 is MNHNY and CDR2 is SVGAGI (reference sequence). This CDR3 has 14 amino acids. Trimming removed 2 bases from V and 6 bases from J, with 11 bases in between. In DNA form, the CDR3 reads TGTGCCAGCAGTTACAGCGGGGACCCTCAGCCCCAGCATTTT. Protein: CASSYSGDPQPQHF.

This clone turned up a few times. The chain employs TRBV5-1 and TRBJ2-7; TRBD1 aligns across 8 bases. This CDR3 spans 15 amino acids. After removal of 2 bases from V and 6 bases from J, the junction contained 10 bases not matched to a gene. The V gene's germline CDR1 is SGHRS and CDR2 YFSETQ. The CDR3 here is CASSFDRGVSREQYF. The CDR3 nucleotides read TGCGCCAGCAGCTTTGACAGGGGTGTTTCGCGCGAGCAGTACTTC.

The table lists this clone with a few counts. This sequence joins TRBV18 and TRBJ1-2, with D tentatively TRBD1 (6 bases). The CDR3 length is 14 residues. Germline CDR1 is KGHSH and CDR2 is LQKENI. With 2 bases removed from V and 6 bases from J, the gap between germline ends came to 13 bases. CDR3 sequence (DNA): TGTGCCAGCTCACCAGCCAGGGGCCCGGATGGCTACACCTTC. Amino acids: CASSPARGPDGYTF. Complete variable domain (other parts from reference TRBV18 and TRBJ1-2): NAGVMQNPRHLVRRRGQEARLRCSPMKGHSHVYWYRQLPEEGLKFMVYLQKENIIDESGMPKERFSAEFPKEGPSILRIQQVVRGDSAAYFCASSPARGPDGYTFGSGTRLTVV.

V and J are TRBV5-4 and TRBJ1-2; D perhaps matches TRBD1 (5 bases). The CDR3 is made up of 13 amino acids. Trimming pared 3 bases from V and 7 bases from J, leaving 13 bases between. Germline assignment: CDR1 SGHNT and CDR2 YYREEE (reference sequence). CDR3 DNA: TGTGCCAGCAGCTGGGGGGTGCGTGTTGGCTACACCTTC. This sequence encodes CASSWGVRVGYTF.

This clone was detected once. The chain carries TRBV7-2 and TRBJ2-1; 12 nucleotides agree with TRBD2. The CDR3 contains 16 residues. Germline V gene lookup returns CDR1 SGHTA and CDR2 FQGNSA. The junction had 6 bases not matched to a gene; V was cut back by 5 bases and J by 4 bases. The CDR3, as DNA: TGTGCCAGCAGCAAACCACTAGCGGGAGGTTACAATGAGCAGTTCTTC. Protein: CASSKPLAGGYNEQFF.

This clone has more than one count but fewer than ten. The gene calls are TRBV29-1 and TRBJ2-1, with unresolved D. Deletions cut 7 bases from V and 2 bases from J, with 15 bases between. Germline CDR1 and CDR2: SQVTM and ANQGSEA. The CDR3 is made up of 14 amino acids. CDR3 protein: CSAPDSETYNEQFF. The CDR3 DNA sequence: TGCAGCGCCCCTGACTCGGAGACCTACAATGAGCAGTTCTTC.

The V gene is TRBV7-9, the J gene TRBJ2-1; 9 bases map to TRBD1. J gave up 3 bases and V 7 bases, and 13 bases lay outside the gene matches. The CDR3 sequence is 17 residues long. Germline CDR1 SEHNR, CDR2 FQNEAQ (reference sequence). CDR3 loop: CASKSGQGQLGYNEQFF. DNA of the CDR3: TGTGCCAGCAAAAGCGGACAGGGGCAGTTGGGCTACAATGAGCAGTTCTTC.

The V gene is TRBV7-2, the J gene TRBJ1-1; 7 nucleotides line up with TRBD1. In germline, CDR1 is SGHTA, CDR2 FQGNSA. J was trimmed by 4 bases and V by 5 bases; bases with no gene match: 7. The CDR3 sequence is 14 residues long. CDR3 protein: CASSGRQGPTEAFF. The CDR3 DNA sequence: TGTGCCAGCAGCGGACGACAGGGCCCCACTGAAGCTTTCTTT.

There are a few counts of this clone. This rearrangement joins TRBV7-2 to TRBJ2-3; a weak D match, TRBD2 (5 bases). V lost 5 bases and J lost 6, with 21 bases in between. The germline CDR1 and CDR2 sequences are SGHTA and FQGNSA. The CDR3 extends over 16 amino acids. CDR3 nucleotides: TGTGCCAGCAGCCCACAGCAGCTGTGGGAGCAGGATACGCAGTATTTT. Translating gives CASSPQQLWEQDTQYF.

Written as DNA, the CDR3 is TGTGCCAGCAGCCCCGCGAAATTGTATAATTCACCCCTCCACTTT. Encoded protein: CASSPAKLYNSPLHF. This chain links TRBV14 with TRBJ1-6; D is ambiguous. Germline V gene lookup returns CDR1 SGHDN and CDR2 FVKESK. V lost 4 bases to trimming and J lost 4 bases, with 11 bases between them. The CDR3 has 15 residues.

This clone was picked up a small number of times. The V gene is TRBV7-9, the J gene TRBJ2-1; unclear D gene. CDR3 length equals 15 residues. Trimming pared 3 bases from V and 8 bases from J, leaving 17 bases between. Germline-derived CDR1 and CDR2 are SEHNR and FQNEAQ (reference sequence). CDR3 nucleotides: TGTGCCAGCAGCTTCATACCCTCTATATGGGATGAGCAGTTCTTC. As protein: CASSFIPSIWDEQFF.

The table lists this clone with a few counts. CDR3 sequence (DNA): TGTGCCAGCAGCTTCATTGGGGGATACGAGCAGTACTTC. Translated: CASSFIGGYEQYF. The chain has TRBV7-2 and TRBJ2-7, with D perhaps assigned TRBD1 or TRBD2 (5 bases each). The CDR3 runs 13 residues. V dropped 3 bases and J dropped 4 bases, with 10 bases sitting between them. Germline assignment: CDR1 SGHTA and CDR2 FQGNSA.

The gene calls are TRBV5-1 and TRBJ2-3; 7 bases agree with TRBD2. The CDR3 contains 16 residues. The junction had 7 bases not matched to a gene; V was cut back by 0 bases and J by 3 bases. The V gene's germline CDR1 is SGHRS and CDR2 YFSETQ. CDR3 loop: CASSLEGGRTTDTQYF. The CDR3 nucleotides are TGCGCCAGCAGCTTGGAAGGCGGGAGAACGACAGATACGCAGTATTTT.

The chain is built from TRBV5-6 and TRBJ2-3; 7 nucleotides align to TRBD1. The J segment lost 7 bases and the V segment lost 5 bases, leaving 4 bases of the junction unmatched. This CDR3 comprises 12 residues. Germline-derived CDR1 and CDR2 are SGHDT and YYEEEE. CDR3 loop: CASRLGGYTQYF. The CDR3 nucleotides are TGTGCCAGCAGGCTAGGGGGCTATACGCAGTATTTT.

The gene calls are TRBV15 and TRBJ2-1; 8 bases align to TRBD2. Germline V gene data show CDR1 as LNHNV and CDR2 as YYDKDF (reference sequence). CDR3 size: 16 residues. J gave up 6 bases and V 1 base, and 8 bases lay outside the gene matches. The CDR3 bases are TGTGCCACCAGCAGAGCGCTGAGCGGGGGATTCAATGAGCAGTTCTTC. Translating it yields CATSRALSGGFNEQFF.

The sample holds a few counts of this clone. V is TRBV10-3 and J is TRBJ2-7, with D uncertain. Trimming left V 6 bases short and J 0 bases short, with 12 bases between. The CDR3 sequence is 14 residues long. Germline V gene sequence: CDR1 ENHRY, CDR2 SYGVKD. The CDR3 DNA reads as TGTGCCATCAGCGACTCCCCCTCCTCCTACGAGCAGTACTTC. Translated, it gives CAISDSPSSYEQYF.

The chain carries TRBV5-6 and TRBJ2-3; D unclear. Trimming took 2 bases from V and 6 from J, leaving 22 bases between them. Germline loops: CDR1 SGHDT, CDR2 YYEEEE. This CDR3 spans 17 amino acids. CDR3 nucleotide sequence: TGTGCCAGCAGCTTAAGTCTTAAGAGTCGCCCTCGGGATACGCAGTATTTT. The encoded protein is CASSLSLKSRPRDTQYF.

This clone was detected a few times. This rearrangement joins TRBV7-2 to TRBJ1-6, with 10 positions matching TRBD1. This CDR3 contains 16 residues. Germline CDR1 reads SGHTA; CDR2 reads FQGNSA. V shed 0 bases, J shed 7 bases, and the junction held 3 bases outside the gene matches. The CDR3 DNA follows: TGTGCCAGCAGCTTAGCTCCGACAGGGGGCAATTCACCCCTCCACTTT. Its protein product is CASSLAPTGGNSPLHF.

Only a few counts were recorded for this clone. V and J are TRBV7-2 and TRBJ2-5; D unclear. Germline V gives CDR1 SGHTA, CDR2 FQGNSA. The V gene lost 4 bases and the J gene lost 5 bases, with 11 bases spanning the gap. This CDR3 has 13 amino acids. CDR3 amino acids: CASSSTLEETQYF. The CDR3 bases are TGTGCCAGCAGCTCCACTCTAGAGGAGACCCAGTACTTC.

Only a few counts were recorded for this clone. The chain recombines TRBV2 with TRBJ1-6, with D unresolved. Germline CDR1 SNHLY, CDR2 FYNNEI. The CDR3 is 15 amino acids. Trimming took off 1 base at V and 9 bases at J, with 13 bases between the two ends. This chain's CDR3 is CASSEDSLRVSPLHF. Written as DNA, the CDR3 is TGTGCCAGCAGTGAAGACAGTCTGAGGGTTTCACCCCTCCACTTT.

V is TRBV6-6 and J is TRBJ1-2; no definite D call. The ends were cut back, 10 bases at V and 8 bases at J, with 14 bases in the middle. In germline, CDR1 is MNHNY, CDR2 SVGAGI (reference sequence). The CDR3 is 11 residues long. The CDR3 loop reads CATRPMRGYTF. The CDR3 DNA is TGTGCCACCAGGCCTATGAGGGGCTACACCTTC.